Reported below is one T cell receptor (beta chain). Its specificity is not known. This record belongs to a study of cytotoxic CD8 clonotypes in ibrutinib-treated CLL. Assay: immunoSEQ multiplex PCR; the TCRdb copy retains only in-frame clones and omits some. The data hold about 160,000 clones, with nearly 90% observed a single time. The CDR3 loop spans 14 amino acids. V gave up 1 base and J gave up 0 bases, with 9 bases separating them. Looked up from germline, CDR1 is SQVTM and CDR2 is ANQGSEA. Study results and limitations: Baseline-level clonality went beyond age-matched healthy donors and moved in step with circulating CD8+ T-cell counts. Clonality went up at ibrutinib response and then declined back toward baseline at progression.

This specimen was PBMCs, taken at disease progression, from a patient treated with ibrutinib. This rearrangement joins TRBV29-1 to TRBJ1-1; D might be TRBD1 (5 bases). The sequence derives from a human donor with chronic lymphocytic leukemia. Here the CDR3 DNA reads TGCAGCGTTGAAGGGGGCGGCATGAACACTGAAGCTTTCTTT. As protein: CSVEGGGMNTEAFF.